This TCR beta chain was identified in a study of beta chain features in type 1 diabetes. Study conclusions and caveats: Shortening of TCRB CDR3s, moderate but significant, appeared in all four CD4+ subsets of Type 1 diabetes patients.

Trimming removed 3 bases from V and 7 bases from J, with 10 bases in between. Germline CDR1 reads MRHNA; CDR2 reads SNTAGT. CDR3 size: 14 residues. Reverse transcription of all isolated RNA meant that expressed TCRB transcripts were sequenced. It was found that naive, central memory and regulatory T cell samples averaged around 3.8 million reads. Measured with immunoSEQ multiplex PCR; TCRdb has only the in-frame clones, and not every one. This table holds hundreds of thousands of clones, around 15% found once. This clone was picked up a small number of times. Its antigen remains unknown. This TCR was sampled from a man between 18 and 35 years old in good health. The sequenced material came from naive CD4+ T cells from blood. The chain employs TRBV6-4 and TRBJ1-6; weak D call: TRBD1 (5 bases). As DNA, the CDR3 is TGTGCCAGCAGTGAATTCAGGGAGAATTCACCCCTCCACTTT. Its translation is CASSEFRENSPLHF.